A single sample gave rise to the 24 T cell receptor beta chains below, sequenced in a study of neurological immune-mediated disorders (dated by TCRdb to between 2018 and 2020). Preparation of the library involved 5' RACE. This sample was sequenced with an Illumina HiSeq 2500. TCRdb reprocessed the public reads (quality trimming at Q25 with fastp, clone calling with MiXCR) and kept in-frame beta chains. Under each unique CDR3 protein, matching rows form one entry showing the most common genes and DNA. The sample data list approximately 60,000 distinct CDR3 sequences, and roughly 3.5% of these were observed just once. The ten largest clones add up to around 3.1% of the sample. The specimen was PBMCs. The receptors originated from a woman aged 25-40 years with multiple sclerosis.

This clonotype was observed many times. The chain uses TRBV20-1 and TRBJ2-7, with 9 bases aligning to TRBD2. This CDR3 has 14 residues. With V trimmed by 3 bases and J by 2 bases, 5 bases remained unmatched. Germline lookup yields CDR1 DFQATT and CDR2 SNEGSKA (reference sequence). CDR3 sequence reads: CSASFPSGTYEQYF. CDR3 sequence (DNA): TGCAGTGCTAGTTTTCCTAGCGGGACCTACGAGCAGTACTTC.

This clonotype appeared many times. V usage is TRBV11-2 and J usage is TRBJ1-1; D not certain. The length of the CDR3 is 15 residues. In germline, CDR1 is SGHAT, CDR2 FQNNGV. Deletions cut 5 bases from V and 1 base from J, with 14 bases between. The DNA of the CDR3 is TGTGCCAGCAGCCCTAAAATGTCGGGGAACACTGAAGCTTTCTTT. Translating it yields CASSPKMSGNTEAFF.

This sequence joins TRBV20-1 and TRBJ2-2, with 12 bases lining up with TRBD2. V dropped 2 bases and J dropped 5; count of bases not matched to a gene: 15. Germline-derived CDR1 and CDR2 are DFQATT and SNEGSKA (reference sequence). The CDR3 sequence is 19 residues long. The CDR3: CSARSPLAGGGGSTGELFF. CDR3 nucleotide sequence: TGCAGTGCTAGATCCCCACTAGCGGGAGGAGGGGGATCGACCGGGGAGCTGTTTTTT.

In this sample, this clonotype turned up many times. This chain joins TRBV12-3 or TRBV12-4 and TRBJ2-1; D is undetermined. The CDR3 sequence is 15 residues long. V was shortened by 7 bases and J by 0 bases, with 13 bases between the two germline ends. The CDR3 spells CASTPRESSYNEQFF. CDR3 in DNA: TGTGCCAGCACCCCTAGAGAGAGCTCCTACAATGAGCAGTTCTTC.

This clonotype has a count of ten or more. The rearrangement links TRBV3-1 to TRBJ2-3; a possible D gene is TRBD2 (6 bases). Germline CDR1 is LGHDT and CDR2 is YNNKEL (reference sequence). The CDR3 has 12 residues. Trimming removed 4 bases from V and 4 bases from J, with 6 bases in between. The CDR3 is CASSRGADTQYF. Written as DNA, the CDR3 is TGTGCCAGCAGCCGGGGGGCAGATACGCAGTATTTT.

Many counts were recorded for this clonotype. The J gene is TRBJ2-3, the V gene TRBV20-1; D is undetermined. The germline V gene encodes CDR1 DFQATT and CDR2 SNEGSKA (reference sequence). This CDR3 comprises 12 residues. V shed 5 bases and J shed 6 bases, with 12 bases lying between them. The CDR3 nucleotides read TGCAGTGCTCGGCAAAATTCCGATACGCAGTATTTT. It encodes CSARQNSDTQYF.

This clonotype was seen ten or more times. The chain couples TRBV5-1 to TRBJ2-5, with a possible D match to TRBD1 (6 bases). The ends were cut back, 2 bases at V and 1 base at J, with 9 bases in the middle. Germline values: CDR1 SGHRS, CDR2 YFSETQ. The CDR3 covers 14 residues. CDR3 DNA sequence: TGCGCCAGCAGCTTCAACAGGGTCCAAGAGACCCAGTACTTC. This encodes CASSFNRVQETQYF.

This clonotype was recorded many times. The CDR3 DNA reads as TGCAGTGCTAGTGGCGGCAGCACAGATACGCAGTATTTT. Protein sequence: CSASGGSTDTQYF. This chain joins TRBV20-1 and TRBJ2-3; D is undetermined. Per germline, CDR1 DFQATT and CDR2 SNEGSKA (reference sequence). The CDR3 loop spans 13 amino acids. V lost 3 bases and J 0 bases, leaving 7 bases between the germline ends.

This clonotype has at least ten counts. This chain joins TRBV7-8 and TRBJ2-3, with D unclear. The CDR3 totals 15 residues. The ends were cut back, 2 bases at V and 8 bases at J, with 17 bases in the middle. Germline CDR1 SGHVS, CDR2 FQNEAQ. The DNA for the CDR3 is TGTGCCAGCAGCTTATCAGCTGATTTTGGCCGTACGCAGTATTTT. Translation: CASSLSADFGRTQYF. Full variable domain (remainder filled in from reference TRBV7-8 and TRBJ2-3): GAGVSQSPRYKVAKRGQDVALRCDPISGHVSLFWYQQALGQGPEFLTYFQNEAQLDKSGLPSDRFFAERPEGSVSTLKIQRTQQEDSAVYLCASSLSADFGRTQYFGPGTRLTVL.

This clonotype was seen repeatedly, ten times or more. This chain uses TRBV11-2 with TRBJ1-1; 7 nucleotides line up with TRBD1. This CDR3 is 18 amino acids long. The germline V gene has CDR1 SGHAT and CDR2 FQNNGV. J was trimmed by 1 base and V by 1 base; bases with no gene match: 12. The CDR3 region has the DNA TGTGCCAGCAGCTTAGGGCGATTGGTTGGACAGGCGAACACTGAAGCTTTCTTT. Protein: CASSLGRLVGQANTEAFF.

This clonotype was found many times. The rearrangement joins TRBV20-1 to TRBJ2-5; possible D gene TRBD2, 5 bases. Trimming left V 6 bases short and J 5 bases short, with 19 bases between. From germline, CDR1 is DFQATT and CDR2 SNEGSKA (reference sequence). The CDR3 extends over 14 amino acids. DNA for the CDR3: TGCAGTGCGACCGACGAAGGGTCGGGGGAGACCCAGTACTTC. This translates into CSATDEGSGETQYF.

This clonotype was counted many times. V is TRBV5-1 and J is TRBJ2-3, with D possibly TRBD2 on 6 matching bases. V lost 4 bases and J lost 2, with 20 bases in between. Germline V lookup: CDR1 SGHRS, CDR2 YFSETQ. The CDR3 runs to 17 residues. The CDR3 bases are TGCGCCAGCAGCCTGCGTCCTGGGGGACTTGACACAGATACGCAGTATTTT. Translating it yields CASSLRPGGLDTDTQYF. Based on the CDR3 plus reference TRBV5-1 and TRBJ2-3, the full variable domain is KAGVTQTPRYLIKTRGQQVTLSCSPISGHRSVSWYQQTPGQGLQFLFEYFSETQRNKGNFPGRFSGRQFSNSRSEMNVSTLELGDSALYLCASSLRPGGLDTDTQYFGPGTRLTVL.

This clonotype was counted ten times or more. The genes are TRBV20-1 and TRBJ2-1; perhaps TRBD2 as D (6 bases). The length of the CDR3 is 12 residues. Germline V gene data show CDR1 as DFQATT and CDR2 as SNEGSKA (reference sequence). Trimming shortened V by 0 bases and J by 8 bases, and 8 bases separated the two germline ends. As DNA, the CDR3 is TGCAGTGCTAGAGAGGGAGGACATGAGCAGTTCTTC. Translation gives CSAREGGHEQFF.

This clonotype was seen at least ten times. This chain links TRBV12-3 or TRBV12-4 with TRBJ2-2; D is perhaps TRBD1 or TRBD2 (5 bases each). Trimming took off 7 bases at V and 5 bases at J, with 17 bases between the two ends. The length of the CDR3 is 15 residues. The CDR3, as DNA: TGTGCCAGCAATCCACGGGGCGCCGGGACCGGGGAGCTGTTTTTT. Amino acid sequence: CASNPRGAGTGELFF.

This clonotype was picked up many times. This sequence joins TRBV20-1 and TRBJ1-1; D is undetermined. There are 15 residues in the CDR3. Germline CDR1 DFQATT, CDR2 SNEGSKA (reference sequence). V shed 0 bases and J shed 8 bases, with 19 bases lying between them. The CDR3 region is CSARDVGMGYFEAFF. CDR3 DNA: TGCAGTGCTAGAGACGTAGGGATGGGGTATTTCGAAGCTTTCTTT.

Many counts were recorded for this clonotype. The chain couples TRBV3-1 to TRBJ1-1; D ambiguous. The CDR3 totals 13 residues. CDR1 is LGHDT and CDR2 is YNNKEL in the germline V gene (reference sequence). V shed 1 base and J shed 0 bases, with 3 bases lying between them. The CDR3 reads CASSQVMNTEAFF. The CDR3 region has the DNA TGTGCCAGCAGCCAAGTAATGAACACTGAAGCTTTCTTT.

Many counts were recorded for this clonotype. The chain uses TRBV15 and TRBJ2-2, with D perhaps matching TRBD1 (7 bases). CDR3 length equals 15 residues. In germline, CDR1 is LNHNV, CDR2 YYDKDF (reference sequence). V lost 0 bases and J lost 7, with 12 bases in between. The CDR3 DNA is TGTGCCACCAGCAGAGAGGAGGGGGCGATCGGGGAGCTGTTTTTT. Its protein product is CATSREEGAIGELFF.

This clonotype was counted only a few times. V usage is TRBV12-3 or TRBV12-4 and J usage is TRBJ2-7; D is uncertain. The CDR3 runs to 13 residues. The ends were cut back, 0 bases at V and 4 bases at J, with 7 bases in the middle. CDR3 region: CASSLAEGYEQYF. DNA for the CDR3: TGTGCCAGCAGTTTAGCGGAAGGGTACGAGCAGTACTTC.

This clonotype has at least ten counts. V gene TRBV20-1 combines with J gene TRBJ1-5; D call uncertain. The ends were cut back, 4 bases at V and 3 bases at J, with 13 bases in the middle. The CDR3 runs to 14 residues. Germline V gene sequence: CDR1 DFQATT, CDR2 SNEGSKA (reference sequence). The CDR3 loop is CSATQSGVNQPQHF. In nucleotides, the CDR3 is TGCAGTGCTACCCAGAGCGGGGTCAATCAGCCCCAGCATTTT.

This clonotype showed up many times. The J gene is TRBJ1-6, the V gene TRBV11-2; the D gene is possibly TRBD1 (6 bases). CDR1 is SGHAT, CDR2 FQNNGV, per germline. This CDR3 has 15 residues. V lost 1 base, J lost 6 bases, and 10 bases lay in between. CDR3 region: CASSLVGRGNSPLHF. The CDR3, as DNA: TGTGCCAGCAGCTTAGTGGGCAGGGGTAATTCACCCCTCCACTTT.

This clonotype has a count of ten or more. J is TRBJ1-6 and V is TRBV11-2, with TRBD1 matching 7 bases. Germline assignment: CDR1 SGHAT and CDR2 FQNNGV. The CDR3 loop spans 15 amino acids. V lost 5 bases and J lost 9; bases outside the gene matches: 10. The CDR3 DNA is TGTGCCAGCAGCAAGGGACAGTTGTTTCGTTCACCCCTCCACTTT. This encodes CASSKGQLFRSPLHF.

This clonotype was recorded at least ten times. The V gene is TRBV7-9, the J gene TRBJ2-7, with D hard to call. Germline V gene data show CDR1 as SEHNR and CDR2 as FQNEAQ (reference sequence). This CDR3 contains 12 residues. The V end was cut by 5 bases, the J end by 2 bases, with 7 bases between. CDR3 loop: CASSPVTYEQYF. The CDR3 bases are TGTGCCAGCAGCCCGGTAACCTACGAGCAGTACTTC.

Comments on this clonotype: A junction end diverges from the germline sequence, so it may reflect a read error. The gene calls are TRBV5-1 and TRBJ2-1; D unclear. The germline CDR1 and CDR2 sequences are SGHRS and YFSETQ. This CDR3 comprises 15 residues. CDR3 in amino acids: CPSSLDGATYNEQFF. CDR3 DNA sequence: TGCCCCAGCAGCTTGGACGGAGCAACATACAATGAGCAGTTCTTC.

This clonotype appeared many times. This rearrangement joins TRBV5-4 to TRBJ1-6, with 8 bases matching TRBD1. Germline values: CDR1 SGHNT, CDR2 YYREEE (reference sequence). J lost 7 bases, V lost 2 bases, and 8 bases had no gene match. CDR3 length equals 16 residues. The CDR3 nucleotides are TGTGCCAGCAGCTTCCCCATGGGACAGGAGAATTCACCCCTCCACTTT. It encodes CASSFPMGQENSPLHF.